The T cell receptor (beta chain) described here comes from a study of blood T cell repertoires in COVID-19. Looking at the study overall: There were acute and convalescent COVID-19 samples, and they came from the United States, Italy and Spain. In each case, the material was cDNA or gDNA derived from T cells, B-cell-depleted T cells, or PBMCs.

As processed by the authors: It was from reference gene primer amplification that nucleated cell counts were estimated. This table comes from immunoSEQ multiplex PCR, and its TCRdb copy is limited to in-frame clones, with some not included. V, J and clone size are those of that table, while D and trimming were read from the DNA. The sample carries roughly 250,000 clones, approximately 85% recorded once. The specimen was peripheral blood. The source of this sequence is a middle-aged man with acute or convalescent COVID-19.

The CDR3 spells CASSSQNQPQHF. CDR3 in DNA: TGTGCCAGCAGCTCACAAAATCAGCCCCAGCATTTT. V and J are TRBV7-9 and TRBJ1-5; D remains unclear. Germline CDR1 is SEHNR and CDR2 is FQNEAQ (reference sequence). CDR3 length: 12 residues. V was cut by 4 bases and J by 4 bases, with 5 bases left in between.